This T cell receptor beta chain was observed in a study of blood T cell repertoires in COVID-19. Across the study: The origin of the acute and convalescent COVID-19 samples was the United States, Italy and Spain.

Using immunoSEQ multiplex PCR, the repertoire was profiled, and TCRdb retains in-frame clones only, with some absent. The repertoire holds under 300,000 clones, with 80% to 90% as singletons. Trimming cost V 1 base and J 0 bases, with 13 bases left between them. The V gene's germline CDR1 is SGHTA and CDR2 FQGNSA. The length of the CDR3 is 17 residues. Material: PBMCs or T cells enriched from blood (not recorded which). This clonotype was obtained from a woman aged 40 to 50 who had been exposed to COVID-19. V is TRBV7-2 and J is TRBJ1-5, with TRBD1 as a possible D gene (6 bases). The CDR3 sequence: CASSLGSQGFSNQPQHF. The CDR3 coding sequence is TGTGCCAGCAGCTTAGGCTCGCAGGGGTTTAGCAATCAGCCCCAGCATTTT.